This paragraph covers one T cell receptor (beta chain) sequence. The data belong to a study of OX40 agonist ivuxolimab in advanced cancers. There are 13 residues in the CDR3. V shed 2 bases and J shed 5 bases, with 7 bases lying between them. Germline V gene sequence: CDR1 SGHDN, CDR2 FVKESK. Data came from immunoSEQ multiplex PCR; TCRdb stores just in-frame clones and leaves some out. The sample has roughly 140,000 clones; under 95% are singletons. The sequencing here drew on CD4+ or CD8+ T cells sorted from blood, taken in a trial of the OX40 agonist ivuxolimab. The sequence came from an adult with an advanced solid tumor such as melanoma, head and neck, liver or kidney cancer. V gene TRBV14 combines with J gene TRBJ1-5; D gene ambiguous. The chain's CDR3 is CASSQIEDQPQHF. In DNA form, the CDR3 reads TGTGCCAGCAGCCAAATTGAGGATCAGCCCCAGCATTTT.